This T cell receptor (beta chain) stems from a study of neurological immune-mediated disorders. Regarding the study as a whole: There were no CDR3 amino acid sequences shared by expanded clones across subjects, a result suggesting private repertoires in all groups.

In its sample, this clonotype was seen many times. The antigen remains undetermined. 5'RACE employing 10-nucleotide random UMIs yielded the cDNA. TCRdb called the 5' RACE reads again in MiXCR, with one record for every CDR3 protein. Counted here are about 55,000 distinct CDR3 sequences, about 4.2% occurring once; the ten biggest clones make up about 1.9%. Trimming cost V 4 bases and J 8 bases; bases outside gene matches: 8. Germline V gene data show CDR1 as SGHNT and CDR2 as YYREEE (reference sequence). The CDR3 length is 16 residues. The rearrangement joins TRBV5-4 to TRBJ2-1; 14 bases match TRBD2. Sequences were obtained from CD4+ T cells from blood. The clonotype comes from a middle-aged woman with multiple sclerosis. The CDR3 nucleotides read TGTGCCAGCAGCAGCCGACTAGCGGGGGGGCCCGATGAGCAGTTCTTC. It translates to CASSSRLAGGPDEQFF.